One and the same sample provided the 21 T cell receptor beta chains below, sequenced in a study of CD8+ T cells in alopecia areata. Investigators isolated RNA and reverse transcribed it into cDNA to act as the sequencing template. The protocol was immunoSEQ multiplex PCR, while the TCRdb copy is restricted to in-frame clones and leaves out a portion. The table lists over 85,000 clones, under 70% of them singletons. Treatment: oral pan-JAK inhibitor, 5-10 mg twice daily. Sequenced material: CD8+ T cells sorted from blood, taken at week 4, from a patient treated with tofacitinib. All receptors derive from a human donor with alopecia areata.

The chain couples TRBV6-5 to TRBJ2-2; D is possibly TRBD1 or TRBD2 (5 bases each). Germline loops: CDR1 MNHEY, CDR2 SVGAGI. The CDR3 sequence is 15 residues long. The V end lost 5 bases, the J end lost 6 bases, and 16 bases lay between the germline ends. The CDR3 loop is CASSGDPRHAGELFF. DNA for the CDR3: TGTGCCAGCAGTGGGGACCCCCGTCATGCCGGGGAGCTGTTTTTT.

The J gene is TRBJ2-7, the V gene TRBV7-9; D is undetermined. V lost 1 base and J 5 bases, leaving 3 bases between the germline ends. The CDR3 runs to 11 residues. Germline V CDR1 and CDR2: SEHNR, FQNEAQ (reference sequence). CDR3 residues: CASSLDHEQYF. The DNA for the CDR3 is TGTGCCAGCAGCTTAGACCACGAGCAGTACTTC.

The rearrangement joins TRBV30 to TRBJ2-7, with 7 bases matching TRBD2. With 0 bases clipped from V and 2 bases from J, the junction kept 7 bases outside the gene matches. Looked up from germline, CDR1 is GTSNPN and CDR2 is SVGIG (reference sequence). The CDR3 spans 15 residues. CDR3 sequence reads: CAWSVYGRSPYEQYF. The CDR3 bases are TGTGCCTGGAGTGTATACGGGAGGAGTCCCTACGAGCAGTACTTC.

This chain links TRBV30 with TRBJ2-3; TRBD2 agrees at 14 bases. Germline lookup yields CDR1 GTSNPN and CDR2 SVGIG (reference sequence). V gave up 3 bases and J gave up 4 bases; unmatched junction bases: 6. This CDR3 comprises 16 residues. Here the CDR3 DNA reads TGTGCCTGGAGCCCAGAGGGACTAGCGGGAGCAGATACGCAGTATTTT. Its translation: CAWSPEGLAGADTQYF.

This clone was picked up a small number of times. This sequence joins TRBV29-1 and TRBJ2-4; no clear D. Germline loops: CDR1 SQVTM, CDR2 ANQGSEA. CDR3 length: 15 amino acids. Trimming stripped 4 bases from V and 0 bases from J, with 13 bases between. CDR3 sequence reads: CSVAKQDLAKNIQYF. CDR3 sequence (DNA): TGCAGCGTTGCTAAGCAGGATCTAGCCAAAAACATTCAGTACTTC.

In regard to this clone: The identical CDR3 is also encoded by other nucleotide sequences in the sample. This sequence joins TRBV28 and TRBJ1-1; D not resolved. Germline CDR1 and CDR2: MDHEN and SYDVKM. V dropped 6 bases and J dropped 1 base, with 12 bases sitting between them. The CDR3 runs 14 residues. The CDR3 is CASSPWAGNTEAFF. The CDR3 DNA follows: TGTGCCAGCAGCCCCTGGGCGGGGAACACTGAAGCTTTCTTT.

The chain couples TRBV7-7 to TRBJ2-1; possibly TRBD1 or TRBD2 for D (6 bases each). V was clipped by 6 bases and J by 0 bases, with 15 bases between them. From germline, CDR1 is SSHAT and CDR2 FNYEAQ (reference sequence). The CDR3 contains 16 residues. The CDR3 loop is CASSRGLLSSYNEQFF. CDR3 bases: TGTGCCAGCAGTCGGGGGCTTCTTAGCTCCTACAATGAGCAGTTCTTC.

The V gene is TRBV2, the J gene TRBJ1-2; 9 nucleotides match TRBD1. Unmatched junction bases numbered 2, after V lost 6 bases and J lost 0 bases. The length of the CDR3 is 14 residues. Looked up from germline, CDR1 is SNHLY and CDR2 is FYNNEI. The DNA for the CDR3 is TGTGCCAGCAGAGGGACAGGGTCTAACTATGGCTACACCTTC. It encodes CASRGTGSNYGYTF.

The CDR3 here is CASATGTRAGNEQFF. The DNA of the CDR3 is TGTGCCAGCGCCACCGGGACAAGGGCGGGAAATGAGCAGTTCTTC. The rearrangement joins TRBV11-2 to TRBJ2-1; D could derive from TRBD1 or TRBD2 (6 bases each). CDR3 length: 15 amino acids. The germline V gene encodes CDR1 SGHAT and CDR2 FQNNGV. The V and J ends lost 8 bases and 7 bases respectively, with 21 bases between them.

The chain's CDR3 is CSGGDSLFEQYF. As DNA, the CDR3 is TGCAGCGGGGGGGATTCCCTCTTCGAGCAGTACTTC. The gene calls are TRBV29-1 and TRBJ2-7, with D perhaps TRBD2 (6 bases). The CDR3 covers 12 residues. V lost 7 bases and J 6 bases, leaving 16 bases between the germline ends. The germline gives CDR1 SQVTM, CDR2 ANQGSEA.

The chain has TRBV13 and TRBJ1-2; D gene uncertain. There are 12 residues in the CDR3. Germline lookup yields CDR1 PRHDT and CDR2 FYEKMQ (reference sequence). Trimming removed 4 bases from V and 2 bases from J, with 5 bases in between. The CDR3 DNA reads TGTGCCAGCAGCTCACGAAACTATGGCTACACCTTC. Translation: CASSSRNYGYTF.

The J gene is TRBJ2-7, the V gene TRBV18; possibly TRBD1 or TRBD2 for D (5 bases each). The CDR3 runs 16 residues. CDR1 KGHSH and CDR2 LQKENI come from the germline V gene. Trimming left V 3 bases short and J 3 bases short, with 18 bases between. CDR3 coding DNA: TGTGCCAGCTCACCCGCCCCAGCGGATGGGGGCTACGAGCAGTACTTC. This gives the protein CASSPAPADGGYEQYF. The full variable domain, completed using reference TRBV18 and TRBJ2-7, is NAGVMQNPRHLVRRRGQEARLRCSPMKGHSHVYWYRQLPEEGLKFMVYLQKENIIDESGMPKERFSAEFPKEGPSILRIQQVVRGDSAAYFCASSPAPADGGYEQYFGPGTRLTVT.

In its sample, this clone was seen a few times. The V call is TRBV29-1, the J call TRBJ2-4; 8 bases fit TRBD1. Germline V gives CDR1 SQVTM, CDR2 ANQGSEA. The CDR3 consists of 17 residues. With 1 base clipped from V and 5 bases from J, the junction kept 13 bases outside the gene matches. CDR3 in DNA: TGCAGCGTTGAAGGAGCAGGGGGCCTTTCTGCCGAAAACATTCAGTACTTC. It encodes CSVEGAGGLSAENIQYF.

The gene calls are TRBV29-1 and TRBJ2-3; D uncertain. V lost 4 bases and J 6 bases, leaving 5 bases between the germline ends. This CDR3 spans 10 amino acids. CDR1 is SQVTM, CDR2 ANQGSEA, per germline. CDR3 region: CSVVKDTQYF. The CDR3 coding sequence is TGCAGCGTTGTTAAGGATACGCAGTATTTT.

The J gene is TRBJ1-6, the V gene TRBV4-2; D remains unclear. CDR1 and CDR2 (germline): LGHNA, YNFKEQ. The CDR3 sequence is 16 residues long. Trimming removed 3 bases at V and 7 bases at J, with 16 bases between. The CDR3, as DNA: TGTGCCAGCAGCCAGACTACCACGGGCTCGAATTCACCCCTCCACTTT. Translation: CASSQTTTGSNSPLHF.

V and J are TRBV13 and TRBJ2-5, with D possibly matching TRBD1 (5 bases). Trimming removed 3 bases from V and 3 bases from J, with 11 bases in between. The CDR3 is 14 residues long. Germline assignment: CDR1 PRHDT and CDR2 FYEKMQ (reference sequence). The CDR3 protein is CASSFRTRKETQYF. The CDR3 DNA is TGTGCCAGCAGCTTCCGGACAAGGAAAGAGACCCAGTACTTC.

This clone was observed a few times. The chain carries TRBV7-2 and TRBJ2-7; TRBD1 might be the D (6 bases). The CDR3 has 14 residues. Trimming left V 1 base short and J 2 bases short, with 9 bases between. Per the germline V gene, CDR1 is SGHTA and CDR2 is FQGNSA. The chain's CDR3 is CASSLGDNPYEQYF. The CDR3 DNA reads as TGTGCCAGCAGCTTAGGGGACAACCCCTACGAGCAGTACTTC.

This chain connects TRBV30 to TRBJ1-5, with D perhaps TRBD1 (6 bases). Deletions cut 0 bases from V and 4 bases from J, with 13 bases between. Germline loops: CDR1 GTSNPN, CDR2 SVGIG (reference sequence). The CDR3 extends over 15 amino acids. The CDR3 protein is CAWSVGTTTNQPQHF. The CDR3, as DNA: TGTGCCTGGAGTGTCGGGACAACTACTAATCAGCCCCAGCATTTT.

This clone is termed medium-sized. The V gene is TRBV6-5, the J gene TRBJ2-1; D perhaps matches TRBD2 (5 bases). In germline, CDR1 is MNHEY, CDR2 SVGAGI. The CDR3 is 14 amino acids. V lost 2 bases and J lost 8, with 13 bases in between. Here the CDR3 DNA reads TGTGCCAGCAGTTACCTTCTAGAGGGCGATGAGCAGTTCTTC. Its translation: CASSYLLEGDEQFF.

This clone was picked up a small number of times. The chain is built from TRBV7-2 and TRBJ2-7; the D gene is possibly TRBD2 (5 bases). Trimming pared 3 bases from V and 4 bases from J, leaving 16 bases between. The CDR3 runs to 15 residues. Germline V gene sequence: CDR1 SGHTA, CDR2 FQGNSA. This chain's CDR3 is CASSFTRSRLYEQYF. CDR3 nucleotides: TGTGCCAGCAGCTTCACTAGATCCAGACTGTACGAGCAGTACTTC.

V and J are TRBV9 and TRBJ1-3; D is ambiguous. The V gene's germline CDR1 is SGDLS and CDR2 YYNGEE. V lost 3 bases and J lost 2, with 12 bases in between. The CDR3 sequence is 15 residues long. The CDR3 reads CASSATTDAGNTIYF. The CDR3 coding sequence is TGTGCCAGCAGCGCAACCACAGATGCTGGAAACACCATATATTTT.